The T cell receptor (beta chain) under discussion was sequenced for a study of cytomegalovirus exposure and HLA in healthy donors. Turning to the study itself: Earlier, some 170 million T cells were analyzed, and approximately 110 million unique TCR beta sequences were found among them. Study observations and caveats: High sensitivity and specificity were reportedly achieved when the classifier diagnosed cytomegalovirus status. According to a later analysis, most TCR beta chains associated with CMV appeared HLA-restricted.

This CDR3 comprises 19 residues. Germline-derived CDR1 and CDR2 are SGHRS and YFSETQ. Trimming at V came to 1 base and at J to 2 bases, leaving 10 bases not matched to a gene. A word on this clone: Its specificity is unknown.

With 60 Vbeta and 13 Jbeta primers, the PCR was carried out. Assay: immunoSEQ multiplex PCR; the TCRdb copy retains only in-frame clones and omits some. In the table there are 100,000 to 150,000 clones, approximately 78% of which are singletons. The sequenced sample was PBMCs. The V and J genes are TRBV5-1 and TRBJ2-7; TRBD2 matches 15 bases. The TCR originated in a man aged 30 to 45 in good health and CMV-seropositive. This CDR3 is CASSLSPGLAGGRPYEQYF. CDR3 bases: TGCGCCAGCAGCTTGTCACCGGGACTAGCGGGAGGCAGACCCTACGAGCAGTACTTC. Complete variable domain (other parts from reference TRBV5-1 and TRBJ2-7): KAGVTQTPRYLIKTRGQQVTLSCSPISGHRSVSWYQQTPGQGLQFLFEYFSETQRNKGNFPGRFSGRQFSNSRSEMNVSTLELGDSALYLCASSLSPGLAGGRPYEQYFGPGTRLTVT.